Each of the 21 T cell receptor beta chains below was sequenced from the same sample in a study of identifying expanded T cells in peripheral blood. Produced via immunoSEQ multiplex PCR; TCRdb's table is partial and in-frame only. The sample has 95,000 to 100,000 clones; roughly 89% are singletons. Sample: blood. These receptors were obtained from a person aged 18-69 years in good health.

Only a few counts were recorded for this clone. The rearrangement joins TRBV5-1 to TRBJ1-2, with 8 bases matching TRBD1. This CDR3 comprises 13 residues. From germline, CDR1 is SGHRS and CDR2 YFSETQ. Trimming cost V 2 bases and J 8 bases; bases outside gene matches: 5. DNA for the CDR3: TGCGCCAGCAGCTTTGTACAGGGGGAAGGCTACACCTTC. Translated: CASSFVQGEGYTF.

The V and J genes are TRBV28 and TRBJ1-2, with D tentatively TRBD1 (6 bases). Germline values: CDR1 MDHEN, CDR2 SYDVKM. The CDR3 loop spans 13 amino acids. Trimming left V 8 bases short and J 2 bases short, with 12 bases between. The CDR3 DNA reads as TGTGCCAGCGCGGGGGGCTCAAACTATGGCTACACCTTC. It translates to CASAGGSNYGYTF.

CDR3 residues: CASSLWGGGRINYGYTF. In DNA, the CDR3 is TGTGCCAGCAGCTTGTGGGGCGGGGGGCGCATTAACTATGGCTACACCTTC. This chain joins TRBV5-6 and TRBJ1-2; TRBD1 might be the D (6 bases). The CDR3 covers 17 residues. Germline V lookup: CDR1 SGHDT, CDR2 YYEEEE. Trimming stripped 1 base from V and 1 base from J, with 17 bases between. The variable domain in full, with the rest retrieved from reference TRBV5-6 and TRBJ1-2, is DAGVTQSPTHLIKTRGQQVTLRCSPKSGHDTVSWYQQALGQGPQFIFQYYEEEERQRGNFPDRFSGHQFPNYSSELNVNALLLGDSALYLCASSLWGGGRINYGYTFGSGTRLTVV.

The count of this clone is one. V usage is TRBV28 and J usage is TRBJ2-3; D is perhaps TRBD2 (5 bases). In germline, CDR1 is MDHEN, CDR2 SYDVKM. This CDR3 has 12 amino acids. V was trimmed by 6 bases and J by 2 bases, leaving 6 bases between them. The CDR3 loop reads CASRGDTDTQYF. DNA of the CDR3: TGTGCCAGCAGGGGAGACACAGATACGCAGTATTTT.

J is TRBJ2-1 and V is TRBV14, with D perhaps being TRBD1 or TRBD2 (5 bases each). Germline V lookup: CDR1 SGHDN, CDR2 FVKESK. CDR3 length equals 17 residues. Trimming stripped 0 bases from V and 0 bases from J, with 12 bases between. This CDR3 is CASSQEAGAFSYNEQFF. Here the CDR3 DNA reads TGTGCCAGCAGCCAAGAGGCCGGGGCTTTCTCCTACAATGAGCAGTTCTTC.

The gene calls are TRBV4-1 and TRBJ1-6; D is unresolved. The CDR3 is made up of 20 amino acids. Between the trimmed V and J ends, which lost 2 bases and 0 bases, there was a span of 20 bases. The germline CDR1 and CDR2 sequences are MGHRA and YSYEKL. This CDR3 is CASSQSPNSGYSSYNSPLHF. The CDR3 nucleotides read TGCGCCAGCAGCCAATCGCCCAACAGCGGGTATAGCTCCTATAATTCACCCCTCCACTTT.

The V gene is TRBV10-3, the J gene TRBJ1-1, with D tentatively TRBD1 (6 bases). V was cut by 0 bases and J by 4 bases, with 15 bases left in between. The CDR3 has 16 amino acids. Germline CDR1 is ENHRY and CDR2 is SYGVKD. The CDR3 coding sequence is TGTGCCATCAGTGAGTCACACGTACAGGGAGGCACTGAAGCTTTCTTT. Translation: CAISESHVQGGTEAFF.

CDR3 sequence reads: CASMGMNTEAFF. For the CDR3, the DNA is TGTGCCAGCATGGGGATGAACACTGAAGCTTTCTTT. This rearrangement joins TRBV6-1 to TRBJ1-1; D is uncertain. V was trimmed by 7 bases and J by 0 bases, leaving 6 bases between them. The CDR3 is made up of 12 amino acids. Germline values: CDR1 MNHNS, CDR2 SASEGT.

V and J are TRBV13 and TRBJ2-3, with D hard to call. Per germline, CDR1 PRHDT and CDR2 FYEKMQ (reference sequence). Trimming took 0 bases from V and 2 from J, leaving 6 bases between them. CDR3 length equals 14 residues. CDR3 region: CASSLGQATDTQYF. CDR3 in DNA: TGTGCCAGCAGCTTAGGCCAGGCCACAGATACGCAGTATTTT.

The chain links TRBV6-6 to TRBJ1-1; D is unresolved. V lost 4 bases and J lost 12, with 15 bases in between. This CDR3 is built from 12 residues. The germline CDR1 and CDR2 sequences are MNHNY and SVGAGI (reference sequence). This chain's CDR3 is CASSFPKGVPFF. CDR3 DNA sequence: TGTGCCAGCAGTTTCCCCAAGGGAGTTCCTTTCTTT.

This clone has just one count. The chain has TRBV6-1 and TRBJ2-7, with D unclear. Germline CDR1 reads MNHNS; CDR2 reads SASEGT. The CDR3 runs 16 residues. Deletions cut 2 bases from V and 2 bases from J, with 16 bases between. CDR3 nucleotide sequence: TGTGCCAGCAGTGAACTGGGCGGAGTCCTGGCCTACGAGCAGTACTTC. As protein: CASSELGGVLAYEQYF.

V is TRBV6-4 and J is TRBJ1-2, with D perhaps matching TRBD1 (6 bases). The CDR3 contains 13 residues. V was pared by 5 bases and J by 7 bases, with 14 bases between. Germline-derived CDR1 and CDR2 are MRHNA and SNTAGT. CDR3 residues: CASSPTGSIGYTF. The CDR3 DNA is TGTGCCAGCAGTCCAACAGGGTCGATTGGCTACACCTTC.

The chain carries TRBV30 and TRBJ2-5; TRBD1 matches at 7 bases. This CDR3 comprises 12 residues. Per germline, CDR1 GTSNPN and CDR2 SVGIG (reference sequence). The junction had 3 bases not matched to a gene; V was cut back by 5 bases and J by 3 bases. CDR3 residues: CAWSGTEETQYF. CDR3 DNA: TGTGCCTGGTCCGGGACAGAAGAGACCCAGTACTTC.

V and J are TRBV7-7 and TRBJ2-2; tentative D call: TRBD1 (6 bases). The ends were cut back, 10 bases at V and 6 bases at J, with 18 bases in the middle. CDR1 and CDR2 (germline): SSHAT, FNYEAQ (reference sequence). This CDR3 is 14 amino acids long. The CDR3 sequence is CATLLGGSPGELFF. The CDR3 DNA follows: TGTGCCACCCTTTTAGGGGGAAGTCCCGGGGAGCTGTTTTTT.

The chain couples TRBV5-6 to TRBJ2-7; D remains ambiguous. V was cut by 7 bases and J by 0 bases, with 11 bases left in between. Germline values: CDR1 SGHDT, CDR2 YYEEEE. This CDR3 is 13 amino acids long. The CDR3 coding sequence is TGTGCCAGCGTTGGCCGCAGCTCCTACGAGCAGTACTTC. It encodes CASVGRSSYEQYF.

The chain has TRBV4-1 and TRBJ1-5, with 7 bases fitting TRBD1. With 2 bases clipped from V and 6 bases from J, the junction kept 13 bases outside the gene matches. The germline CDR1 and CDR2 sequences are MGHRA and YSYEKL. The CDR3 has 17 residues. CDR3 protein: CASSQSSLTGIGQPQHF. The CDR3 DNA sequence: TGCGCCAGCAGCCAATCATCCCTGACAGGGATAGGTCAGCCCCAGCATTTT.

V gene TRBV11-2 combines with J gene TRBJ2-2; D call uncertain. The CDR3 has 16 amino acids. The V end lost 4 bases, the J end lost 8 bases, and 20 bases lay between the germline ends. Germline V gene sequence: CDR1 SGHAT, CDR2 FQNNGV. The DNA for the CDR3 is TGTGCCAGCAGCTCTCCTAGTGAGGCGGCGTCGGGGGAGCTGTTTTTT. Its protein is CASSSPSEAASGELFF.

The chain recombines TRBV4-3 with TRBJ2-1, with D uncertain. Germline values: CDR1 LGHNA, CDR2 YSLEER. There are 15 residues in the CDR3. Between the trimmed V and J ends, which lost 4 bases and 2 bases, there was a span of 12 bases. The CDR3 reads CASSPRVEPYNEQFF. The CDR3 nucleotides are TGCGCCAGCAGCCCCCGGGTAGAGCCCTACAATGAGCAGTTCTTC.

This sequence joins TRBV2 and TRBJ1-5; TRBD1 is a possible D gene (6 bases). V lost 6 bases, J lost 5 bases, and 14 bases lay in between. Germline V gene data show CDR1 as SNHLY and CDR2 as FYNNEI. This CDR3 has 14 residues. CDR3 in amino acids: CASRGDRSYQPQHF. CDR3 nucleotides: TGTGCCAGCAGGGGAGACAGGTCGTATCAGCCCCAGCATTTT.

This CDR3 is CAISAPGTASTEAFF. In nucleotides, the CDR3 is TGTGCCATCAGTGCCCCCGGGACAGCGAGCACTGAAGCTTTCTTT. The chain couples TRBV10-3 to TRBJ1-1; TRBD1 matches at 7 bases. Trimming took 4 bases from V and 4 from J; bases not matched to a gene: 9. The germline V gene has CDR1 ENHRY and CDR2 SYGVKD. The CDR3 covers 15 residues.

The chain couples TRBV18 to TRBJ2-3; D remains ambiguous. V was clipped by 0 bases and J by 7 bases, with 8 bases between them. Germline lookup yields CDR1 KGHSH and CDR2 LQKENI. This CDR3 has 13 residues. As DNA, the CDR3 is TGTGCCAGCTCACCACCGTCCGGGTATACGCAGTATTTT. Amino acids: CASSPPSGYTQYF.